These T cell receptor beta chains were read from a single sample in a study of T cell changes during pregnancy in multiple sclerosis. The assay was immunoSEQ multiplex PCR, and TCRdb's table has in-frame clones only and misses some. The data contain around 80,000 clones, roughly nine tenths of them seen just once; the ten biggest clones take up around 1.4%. The sample in question was peripheral blood, obtained before pregnancy. These TCRs come from a female donor with multiple sclerosis, enrolled in a pregnancy study. Each CDR3 is given with its conserved first and last residue. D genes are given only for firm matches. Not every row has a clone size; where given, it reads once, few, many or a size class.

D,V,J,size,DNA,CDR3
TRBD1,TRBV6-5,TRBJ2-5,.,TGTGCCAGCAGTTACTCGACAGGGGGGACGGGAGAGACCCAGTACTTC,CASSYSTGGTGETQYF
TRBD2,TRBV5-1,TRBJ2-3,once,TGCGCCAGCAGCTTAATAGCGGGGGGCGACACAGATACGCAGTATTTT,CASSLIAGGDTDTQYF
.,TRBV7-2,TRBJ1-2,.,TGTGCCAGCAGCTCGGACATGTTCTATGGCTACACCTTC,CASSSDMFYGYTF
.,TRBV18,TRBJ1-4,.,TGTGCCAGCTCACCCGCTACCCCTTCAGGGCTTGGCACTAATGAAAAACTGTTTTTT,CASSPATPSGLGTNEKLFF
.,TRBV7-6,TRBJ1-4,.,TGTGCCAGCAGCCCTGGGGGGACTAATGAAAAACTGTTTTTT,CASSPGGTNEKLFF
TRBD1,TRBV7-6,TRBJ1-1,.,TGTGCCAGCAGCTTAGGGGAGACAGGGGGCTACACTGAAGCTTTCTTT,CASSLGETGGYTEAFF
TRBD1,TRBV7-9,TRBJ2-7,.,TGTGCCAGCAACGGTGCAGACAGGGTTTGGAACGAGCAGTACTTC,CASNGADRVWNEQYF
.,TRBV15,TRBJ2-5,.,TGTGCCACCAGCAGAGAGCGGAGATACCAAGAGACCCAGTACTTC,CATSRERRYQETQYF
.,TRBV10-3,TRBJ2-5,once,TGTGCCGAAAGCCAGGACCAAGAGACCCAGTACTTC,CAESQDQETQYF
TRBD2,TRBV5-5,TRBJ2-7,.,TGTGCCAGCAGCTCCGGGGGGGGAGGCGAGCAGTACTTC,CASSSGGGGEQYF
.,TRBV14,TRBJ2-7,.,TGTGCCAGCAGCCAAGGAGGCGGCTCTCCCTACGAGCAGTACTTC,CASSQGGGSPYEQYF
TRBD1,TRBV7-2,TRBJ2-7,.,TGTGCCAGCAGCTTATTTGGACAGGGGGCCTTTTCCTACGAGCAGTACTTC,CASSLFGQGAFSYEQYF
TRBD2,TRBV5-4,TRBJ2-5,.,TGTGCCAGCAGCTTTTCGGCTAGCGGGTATCAAGAGACCCAGTACTTC,CASSFSASGYQETQYF
TRBD2,TRBV6-4,TRBJ2-3,.,TGTGCCAGCAGTGCGCTAGCGGGGGGGGCAGATACGCAGTATTTT,CASSALAGGADTQYF
.,TRBV5-8,TRBJ2-7,.,TGTGCCAGCAGCTCCCCCGCAGAGGGTGACATCTACGAGCAGTACTTC,CASSSPAEGDIYEQYF
.,TRBV6-5,TRBJ1-1,.,TGTGCCAGCAGTTACCGAGGACAGACTAACACTGAAGCTTTCTTT,CASSYRGQTNTEAFF
.,TRBV14,TRBJ2-5,.,TGTGCCAGCAGTCCAGGGGTAGGGGAGACCCAGTACTTC,CASSPGVGETQYF
.,TRBV11-3,TRBJ1-2,.,TGTGCCAGCAGCTTAGGAGGCATTGGCTACACCTTC,CASSLGGIGYTF
.,TRBV5-1,TRBJ2-7,.,TGCGCCAGCAGCTTGGCCTTAGATTACGAGCAGTACTTC,CASSLALDYEQYF
.,TRBV4-1,TRBJ2-1,.,TGCGCCAGCGGCCTAGTATGGAGAAATGAGCAGTTCTTC,CASGLVWRNEQFF
TRBD2,TRBV11-3,TRBJ2-2,.,TGTGCCAGCAGCGGATATAGCGGGGGGGCCGGGGAGCTGTTTTTT,CASSGYSGGAGELFF
TRBD1,TRBV5-8,TRBJ2-7,.,TGTGCCAGCAGCGTAACAGGGGGCGATCCCACCCGCGAGCAGTACTTC,CASSVTGGDPTREQYF
.,TRBV15,TRBJ1-1,.,TGTGCCACAAGCCTGGGCAGGGCTACTGAAGCTTTCTTT,CATSLGRATEAFF
TRBD1,TRBV5-6,TRBJ1-5,.,TGTGCCAGCAGCTTAGGACAGGCGAACAATCAGCCCCAGCATTTT,CASSLGQANNQPQHF
.,TRBV28,TRBJ1-6,once,TGTGCCAGCAGTTCCTTTTCAGGGAGGAGAGATTCACCCCTCCACTTT,CASSSFSGRRDSPLHF
TRBD1,TRBV18,TRBJ2-5,.,TGTGCCAGCTCACTAAGACCTGGACAGGAGAAGTACCAAGAGACCCAGTACTTC,CASSLRPGQEKYQETQYF
TRBD1,TRBV6-6,TRBJ1-1,.,TGTGCCAGCATTAAAGACAGGGTGGAGATGAACACTGAAGCTTTCTTT,CASIKDRVEMNTEAFF
TRBD2,TRBV5-4,TRBJ2-5,.,TGTGCCAGCAGTCTAGCGGGGGGGAGGGAGACCCAGTACTTC,CASSLAGGRETQYF
.,TRBV9,TRBJ1-2,few,TGTGCCAGCAGCGTAGGGGAGGCCTATGGCTACACCTTC,CASSVGEAYGYTF
.,TRBV5-1,TRBJ2-1,.,TGCGCCAGCAGCCTGACAGTAAACAATGAGCAGTTCTTC,CASSLTVNNEQFF
.,TRBV6-1,TRBJ2-7,.,TGTGCCAGCAGTGAGTTTTTAGACAGAATCTACGAGCAGTACTTC,CASSEFLDRIYEQYF
.,TRBV6-6,TRBJ1-6,once,TGTGCCAGCAGTTACTCGACAGAGAATAATTCACCCCTCCACTTT,CASSYSTENNSPLHF
.,TRBV21-1,TRBJ2-2,.,TGTGCCAGACACTCTCGGCAGGGAGGCTCGAACACCGGGGAGCTGTTTTTT,CARHSRQGGSNTGELFF
.,TRBV25-1,TRBJ2-6,once,TGTGCCAGCAGGGAGGGCTCTGGGGCCAACGTCCTGACTTTC,CASREGSGANVLTF
TRBD2,TRBV4-2,TRBJ2-1,.,TGTGCCAGCAGCCAAGTCCTAGCGGGGTCCTACAATGAGCAGTTCTTC,CASSQVLAGSYNEQFF
.,TRBV2,TRBJ2-7,.,TGTGCCAGCCTAACGACTCGAGAGCAGTACTTC,CASLTTREQYF
TRBD1,TRBV6-5,TRBJ1-2,.,TGTGCCAGCAGTTACTCGGAAGGGGGCGGTGGCTACACCTTC,CASSYSEGGGGYTF
TRBD2,TRBV4-1,TRBJ2-7,.,TGCGCCAGCAGCCAAGTGGGGCTAGCGGGGACCTACGAGCAGTACTTC,CASSQVGLAGTYEQYF
TRBD1,TRBV19,TRBJ1-4,.,TGTGCCAGTTACGAGGGGGGACAGTCCCTTGAAAAACTGTTTTTT,CASYEGGQSLEKLFF
.,TRBV15,TRBJ1-4,.,TGTGCCACCAGCATTGGGGGCCGTAATGAAAAACTGTTTTTT,CATSIGGRNEKLFF
TRBD1,TRBV9,TRBJ2-5,.,TGTGCCAGCAGCACGGGACAGGAGACCCAGTACTTC,CASSTGQETQYF
TRBD1,TRBV7-2,TRBJ1-2,.,TGTGCCAGCAGCCCTCCGGGACAGGGGTATGGTAGCTATGGCTACACCTTC,CASSPPGQGYGSYGYTF
.,TRBV5-1,TRBJ1-2,.,TGCGCCAGCAGCTTGGACACTATAAACTATGGCTACACCTTC,CASSLDTINYGYTF
.,TRBV7-9,TRBJ1-4,.,TGTGCCAGCAGCTTAGGGTTGACTGGCGGGGACCCCACTCGCGAAAAACTGTTTTTT,CASSLGLTGGDPTREKLFF
.,TRBV4-1,TRBJ2-7,.,TGCGCCAGCAGCCAAGTCGCTGCAGACTACGAGCAGTACTTC,CASSQVAADYEQYF
.,TRBV18,TRBJ1-2,once,TGTGCCAGCTCACCAGAGTCCTACTATGGCTACACCTTC,CASSPESYYGYTF
.,TRBV19,TRBJ1-2,.,TGTGCCAGTGGGAGAACCACAGGGCTATGGATAGACTACACCTTC,CASGRTTGLWIDYTF
.,TRBV18,TRBJ1-4,.,TGTGCCAGCTCACCACAGGGGCTAGGTGGAAAACTGTTTTTT,CASSPQGLGGKLFF
TRBD1,TRBV5-6,TRBJ1-2,.,TGTGCCAGCAGCGGGCGTCCATCGGGACAGCTAACCTATGGCTACACCTTC,CASSGRPSGQLTYGYTF
.,TRBV6-1,TRBJ1-1,.,TGTGCCAGCAGTGTGGGAGGGGAGGGCACTGAAGCTTTCTTT,CASSVGGEGTEAFF
TRBD2,TRBV25-1,TRBJ2-2,.,TGTGCCAGCAGTCGGACTAGCGGGGGGAACACCGGGGAGCTGTTTTTT,CASSRTSGGNTGELFF
.,TRBV5-1,TRBJ1-4,.,TGCGCCAGCAGCTTGCTCGCAGGGGCAACTAATGAAAAACTGTTTTTT,CASSLLAGATNEKLFF
.,TRBV27,TRBJ1-2,.,TGTGCCAGCAGTTTATCGGGCCCTAACTATGGCTACACCTTC,CASSLSGPNYGYTF
TRBD2,TRBV11-1,TRBJ2-3,.,TGTGCCAGCAGCCCTGGGGACTACACAGATACGCAGTATTTT,CASSPGDYTDTQYF
.,TRBV5-8,TRBJ2-7,.,TGTGCCAGCACGCAGGTGGGGGGAGCTTACGAGCAGTACTTC,CASTQVGGAYEQYF